The T cell receptor (beta chain) described here comes from a study of blood T cell repertoires in COVID-19. Study in general: Italy, Spain and the United States were the sources of the convalescent and acute COVID-19 samples.

The repertoire was sequenced with immunoSEQ multiplex PCR; TCRdb's copy has only in-frame clones and lacks some. Of tens of thousands of clones in the sample, approximately 89% were seen once. This clone was seen a handful of times. CDR3 length: 14 residues. Trimming cost V 2 bases and J 0 bases, with 7 bases left between them. Germline lookup yields CDR1 SGHTA and CDR2 FQGNSA. This TCR derives from a woman older than 75 with acute or convalescent COVID-19. This rearrangement joins TRBV7-2 to TRBJ2-5; no clear D. The sequenced sample was peripheral blood. The CDR3 protein is CASSLLGNQETQYF. The CDR3 DNA sequence: TGTGCCAGCAGCTTACTAGGAAACCAAGAGACCCAGTACTTC.